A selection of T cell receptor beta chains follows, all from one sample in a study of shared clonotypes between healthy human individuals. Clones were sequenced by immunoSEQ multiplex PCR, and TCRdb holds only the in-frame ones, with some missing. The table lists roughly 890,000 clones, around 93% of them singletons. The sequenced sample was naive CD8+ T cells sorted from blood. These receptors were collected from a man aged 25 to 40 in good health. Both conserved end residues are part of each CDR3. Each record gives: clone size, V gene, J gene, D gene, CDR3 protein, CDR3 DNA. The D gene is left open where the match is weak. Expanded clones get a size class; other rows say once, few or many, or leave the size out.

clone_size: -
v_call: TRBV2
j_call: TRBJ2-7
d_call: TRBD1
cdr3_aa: CASRDPDRGGEQYF
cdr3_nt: TGTGCCAGCAGGGACCCGGACAGGGGGGGCGAGCAGTACTTC

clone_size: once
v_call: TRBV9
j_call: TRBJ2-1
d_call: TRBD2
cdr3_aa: CASGSGLANEQFF
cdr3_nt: TGTGCCAGCGGATCGGGACTAGCCAATGAGCAGTTCTTC

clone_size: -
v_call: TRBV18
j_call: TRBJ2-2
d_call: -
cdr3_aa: CASSLNTGELFF
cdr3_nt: TGTGCCAGCTCCCTAAACACCGGGGAGCTGTTTTTT

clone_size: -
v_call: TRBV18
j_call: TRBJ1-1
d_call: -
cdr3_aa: CASSPPAWVAEGENTEAFF
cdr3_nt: TGTGCCAGCTCACCACCCGCCTGGGTAGCGGAGGGGGAGAACACTGAAGCTTTCTTT

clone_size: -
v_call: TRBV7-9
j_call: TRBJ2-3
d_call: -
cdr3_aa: CASSLYSDTQYF
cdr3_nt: TGTGCCAGCAGCTTATATTCAGATACGCAGTATTTT

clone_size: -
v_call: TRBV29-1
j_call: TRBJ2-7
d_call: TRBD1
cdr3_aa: CSVAGTGASSYEQYF
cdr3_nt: TGCAGCGTAGCCGGGACAGGCGCAAGCTCCTACGAGCAGTACTTC

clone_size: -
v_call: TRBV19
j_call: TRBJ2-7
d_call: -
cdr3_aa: CASSITGSSYEQYF
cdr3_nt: TGTGCCAGTAGTATAACAGGAAGCTCCTACGAGCAGTACTTC

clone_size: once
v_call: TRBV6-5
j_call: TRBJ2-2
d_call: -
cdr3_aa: CASSYGETGELFF
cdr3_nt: TGTGCCAGCAGTTACGGGGAGACCGGGGAGCTGTTTTTT

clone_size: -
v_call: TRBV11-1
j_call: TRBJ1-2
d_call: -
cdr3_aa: CASSFDSSYGYTF
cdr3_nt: TGTGCCAGCAGCTTCGACAGCAGCTATGGCTACACCTTC

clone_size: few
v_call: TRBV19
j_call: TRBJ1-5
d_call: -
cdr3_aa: CASSQWGQAPGGNQPQHF
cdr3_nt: TGTGCCAGTTCGCAATGGGGCCAGGCCCCAGGGGGCAATCAGCCCCAGCATTTT

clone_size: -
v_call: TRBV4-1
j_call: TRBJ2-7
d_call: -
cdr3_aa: CASSQAGQGPYSYEQYF
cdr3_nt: TGCGCCAGCAGCCAAGCCGGTCAGGGTCCGTACTCCTACGAGCAGTACTTC

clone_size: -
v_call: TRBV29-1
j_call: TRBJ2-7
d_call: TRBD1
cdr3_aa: CSVEDQGGLEQYF
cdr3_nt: TGCAGCGTTGAAGATCAAGGGGGCCTCGAGCAGTACTTC

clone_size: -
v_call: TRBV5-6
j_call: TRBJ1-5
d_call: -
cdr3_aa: CASSLGGAGQPQHF
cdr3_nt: TGTGCCAGCAGCTTGGGTGGGGCTGGTCAGCCCCAGCATTTT

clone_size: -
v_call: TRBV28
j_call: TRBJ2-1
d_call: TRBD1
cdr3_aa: CASSGDRAPYNEQFF
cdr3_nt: TGTGCCAGCAGTGGGGACAGAGCCCCCTACAATGAGCAGTTCTTC

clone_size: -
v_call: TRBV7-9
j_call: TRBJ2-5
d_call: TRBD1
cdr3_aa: CASSLAILRDRALETQYF
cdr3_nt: TGTGCCAGCAGCTTAGCGATACTCCGGGACAGGGCTTTGGAGACCCAGTACTTC

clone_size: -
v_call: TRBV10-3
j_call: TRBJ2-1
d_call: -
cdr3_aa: CAISDPPELRDSQFF
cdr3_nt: TGTGCCATCAGTGATCCCCCTGAATTACGGGACTCGCAGTTCTTC

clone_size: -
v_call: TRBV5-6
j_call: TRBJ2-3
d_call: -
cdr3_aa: CASNEYRNQLDTQYF
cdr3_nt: TGTGCCAGCAACGAATACCGGAATCAATTGGATACGCAGTATTTT

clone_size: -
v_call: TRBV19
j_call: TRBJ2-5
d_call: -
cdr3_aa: CASSITALALQETQYF
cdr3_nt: TGTGCCAGTAGTATCACGGCGCTGGCCCTCCAAGAGACCCAGTACTTC

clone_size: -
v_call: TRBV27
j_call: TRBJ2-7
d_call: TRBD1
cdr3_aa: CASSETGTGRWEQYF
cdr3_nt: TGTGCCAGCAGTGAAACCGGGACAGGGAGGTGGGAGCAGTACTTC

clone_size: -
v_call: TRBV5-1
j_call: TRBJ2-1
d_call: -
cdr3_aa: CASGNDRRNEQFF
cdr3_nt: TGCGCCAGCGGAAACGACCGCCGCAATGAGCAGTTCTTC

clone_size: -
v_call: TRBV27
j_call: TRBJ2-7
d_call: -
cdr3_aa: CASTGLGAQGEQYF
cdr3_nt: TGTGCCAGCACCGGTCTGGGAGCTCAGGGCGAGCAGTACTTC

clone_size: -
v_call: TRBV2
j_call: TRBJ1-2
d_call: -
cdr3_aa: CASFFTPGEGANYGYTF
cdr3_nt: TGTGCCAGCTTCTTCACCCCGGGAGAGGGAGCTAACTATGGCTACACCTTC

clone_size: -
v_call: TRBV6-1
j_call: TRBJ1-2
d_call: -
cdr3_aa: CASSEGTTNGYTF
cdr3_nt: TGTGCCAGCAGTGAAGGGACAACGAATGGCTACACCTTC

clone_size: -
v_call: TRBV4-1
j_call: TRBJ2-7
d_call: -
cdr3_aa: CASSQVGADVGSYEQYF
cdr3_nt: TGCGCCAGCAGCCAAGTAGGAGCGGACGTCGGCTCCTACGAGCAGTACTTC

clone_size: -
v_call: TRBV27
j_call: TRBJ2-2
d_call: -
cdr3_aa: CATTRGQYTGELFF
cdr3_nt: TGTGCCACCACCCGAGGACAGTACACCGGGGAGCTGTTTTTT

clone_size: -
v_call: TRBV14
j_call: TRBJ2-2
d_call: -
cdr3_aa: CASSQDWGPGELFF
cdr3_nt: TGTGCCAGCAGCCAAGATTGGGGGCCCGGGGAGCTGTTTTTT

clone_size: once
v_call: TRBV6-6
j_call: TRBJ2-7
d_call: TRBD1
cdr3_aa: CASSYGQGNEQYF
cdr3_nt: TGTGCCAGCAGTTACGGACAGGGCAACGAGCAGTACTTC

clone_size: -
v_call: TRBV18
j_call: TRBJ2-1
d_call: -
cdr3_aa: CASSPGDNEQFF
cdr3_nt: TGTGCCAGCTCACCAGGGGACAATGAGCAGTTCTTC

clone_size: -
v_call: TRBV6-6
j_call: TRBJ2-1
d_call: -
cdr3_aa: CASSSGPRYNEQFF
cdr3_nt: TGTGCCAGCAGTTCTGGACCTCGATACAATGAGCAGTTCTTC